This passage covers 13 T cell receptor beta chains from one sample sequenced in a study of monozygotic twins with inflammatory bowel disease. TCRdb reprocessed the 5' RACE reads and stores each CDR3 protein as one record, lacking DNA. The sample holds fewer than 200,000 distinct CDR3 sequences. Input material: blood. The origin of the receptors is a human donor with ulcerative colitis or Crohn's disease, or a healthy co-twin of an affected twin (not recorded which).

The chain employs TRBV10-3 and TRBJ2-7; TCRdb picks TRBD2, but there is no DNA to check that call. Germline V gives CDR1 ENHRY, CDR2 SYGVKD. The CDR3 runs to 13 residues. This CDR3 reads CAIWAGAGYEQYF.

This sequence joins TRBV7-2 and TRBJ2-2; there is no DNA to check the TCRdb D call of TRBD1. Germline lookup yields CDR1 SGHTA and CDR2 FQGNSA. CDR3 length: 12 residues. The CDR3: CASSFRDLGLFF.

This rearrangement joins TRBV20-1 to TRBJ2-3; the D call of TRBD2 rests on TCRdb alone, since no DNA is present to check it. CDR1 and CDR2 (germline): DFQATT, SNEGSKA (reference sequence). This CDR3 is built from 15 residues. The CDR3 loop reads CSAPSEAGGTDTQYF.

The chain joins TRBV20-1 to TRBJ2-5; the TCRdb D gene call, TRBD2, has no DNA to confirm it. The CDR3 contains 13 residues. Germline values: CDR1 DFQATT, CDR2 SNEGSKA (reference sequence). The CDR3 region is CRAPSGRGETQYF.

The chain carries TRBV9 and TRBJ2-3; the D call of TRBD2 rests on TCRdb alone, since no DNA is present to check it. The CDR3 length is 17 residues. In germline, CDR1 is SGDLS, CDR2 YYNGEE. The CDR3 spells CASSAGLGLAGTDTQYF.

The chain has TRBV6-5 and TRBJ2-2; checking the TCRdb D call of TRBD2 is not possible without DNA. CDR1 and CDR2 from the germline V gene are MNHEY and SVGAGI. The CDR3 consists of 14 residues. The CDR3: CASSYPGATGELFF.

The chain recombines TRBV18 with TRBJ2-1; the D gene TCRdb calls, TRBD2, cannot be checked with no DNA. This CDR3 region has 17 residues. CDR1 KGHSH and CDR2 LQKENI come from the germline V gene. The CDR3: CASSPAGLAGGKDEQFF.

V is TRBV6-2 or TRBV6-3 and J is TRBJ2-7. Germline lookup yields CDR1 MNHEY and CDR2 SVGEGT. The CDR3 is 11 amino acids. CDR3 residues: CASSHASEQYF.

The chain uses TRBV5-1 and TRBJ2-2; absent DNA, TCRdb's TRBD1 call cannot be checked. CDR3 length: 15 amino acids. CDR1 and CDR2 from the germline V gene are SGHRS and YFSETQ. The CDR3 loop is CASSFRDMNTGELFF.

This chain's CDR3 is CASSPILGRVRNEQFF. This sequence joins TRBV7-2 and TRBJ2-1; TCRdb's D call of TRBD2 is untestable without DNA. This CDR3 spans 16 amino acids. Per the germline V gene, CDR1 is SGHTA and CDR2 is FQGNSA.

The rearrangement joins TRBV28 to TRBJ2-2; TCRdb lists TRBD1, though no DNA is available to test this call. Germline V CDR1 and CDR2: MDHEN, SYDVKM. The CDR3 is made up of 17 amino acids. CDR3 protein: CASSLRGQGVASGELFF.

This chain connects TRBV20-1 to TRBJ2-1; TCRdb's assignment of TRBD1 cannot be checked, as there is no DNA. The V gene's germline CDR1 is DFQATT and CDR2 SNEGSKA (reference sequence). The CDR3 covers 11 residues. This CDR3 reads CSARPQNEQFF.

The chain is built from TRBV25-1 and TRBJ1-6. CDR1 MGHDK and CDR2 SYGVNS come from the germline V gene. This CDR3 has 14 residues. The CDR3 loop reads CASRRGTYNSPLHF. The entire variable domain, with the rest obtained from reference TRBV25-1 and TRBJ1-6, is as follows: EADIYQTPRYLVIGTGKKITLECSQTMGHDKMYWYQQDPGMELHLIHYSYGVNSTEKGDLSSESTVSRIRTEHFPLTLESARPSHTSQYLCASRRGTYNSPLHFGNGTRLTVT.